These 5 T cell receptor beta chains share one sample of origin, sequenced in a study of monozygotic twins with inflammatory bowel disease. After re-calling the 5' RACE reads, TCRdb lists one entry per CDR3 protein, DNA absent. This specimen shows about 330,000 distinct CDR3 sequences; the ten leading clones hold 2% to 2.5%. Sequencing was carried out using blood. These receptors were collected from a human donor with ulcerative colitis or Crohn's disease, or a healthy co-twin of an affected twin (not recorded which).

The rearrangement uses TRBV20-1 and TRBJ2-5; no DNA is available, so the TRBD1 call from TCRdb remains unchecked. Germline V gene data show CDR1 as DFQATT and CDR2 as SNEGSKA (reference sequence). This CDR3 region has 17 residues. The CDR3 protein is CSAAGTGTTLSQETQYF.

The chain links TRBV4-2 to TRBJ2-1; checking the TCRdb D call of TRBD2 is not possible without DNA. This CDR3 is built from 17 residues. CDR1 and CDR2 from the germline V gene are LGHNA and YNFKEQ. This CDR3 is CASSHGLAGGYNYEQFF.

V and J are TRBV6-2 or TRBV6-3 and TRBJ2-1; TCRdb's D call, TRBD1, is unchecked because there is no DNA. Germline assignment: CDR1 MNHEY and CDR2 SVGEGT. The CDR3 spans 15 residues. CDR3 residues: CASSYLGQASNEQFF.

The J gene is TRBJ2-3, the V gene TRBV19. The CDR3 totals 12 residues. Germline CDR1 reads LNHDA; CDR2 reads SQIVND (reference sequence). The CDR3 here is CASLRHTDTQYF.

V is TRBV5-4 and J is TRBJ2-5; TCRdb outputs TRBD2, but without DNA this stays unchecked. The CDR3 runs to 13 residues. Germline V CDR1 and CDR2: SGHNT, YYREEE (reference sequence). CDR3 sequence reads: CASSREGQETQYF.